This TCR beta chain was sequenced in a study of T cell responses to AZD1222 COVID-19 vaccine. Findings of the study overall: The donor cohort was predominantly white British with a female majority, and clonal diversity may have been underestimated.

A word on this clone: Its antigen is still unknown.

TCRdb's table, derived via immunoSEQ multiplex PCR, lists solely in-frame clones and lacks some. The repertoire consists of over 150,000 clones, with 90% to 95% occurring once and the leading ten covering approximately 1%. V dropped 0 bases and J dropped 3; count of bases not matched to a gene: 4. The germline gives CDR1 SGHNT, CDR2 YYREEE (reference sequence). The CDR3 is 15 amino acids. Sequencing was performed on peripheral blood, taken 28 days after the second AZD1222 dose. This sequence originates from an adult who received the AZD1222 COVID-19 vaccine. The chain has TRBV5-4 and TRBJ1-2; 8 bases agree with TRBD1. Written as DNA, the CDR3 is TGTGCCAGCAGCTTGGGGGCAGGGGGCGACTATGGCTACACCTTC. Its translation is CASSLGAGGDYGYTF.